Below are 5 T cell receptor beta chains sequenced from a single sample in a study of T-cell memory formation after mild COVID-19 (dated by TCRdb to 2020 to 2023). Libraries were prepared through 5' RACE. The run used an Illumina NovaSeq 6000. TCRdb trimmed public reads at Q25 via fastp, called clones via MiXCR and kept in-frame beta chains. Merged by CDR3 protein, the rows form single entries marked with the most common genes and DNA. For this sample the table gives about 340,000 distinct CDR3 sequences, of which 20% to 25% were detected only once. The ten largest clones take up around 23% of the sample. What was sequenced was PBMCs or a T cell subset sorted from them (not recorded which). The receptors originated from a man younger than 35 who had mild COVID-19 (a few samples of this study predate the infection). The sample titles of this study are shuffled in the database, so cell type and time point are left out; the donor was told from shared clones.

CDR3 DNA: TGCAGTGCTAGACAAAGAGGCGAGACCCAGTACTTC. Encoded protein: CSARQRGETQYF. The chain couples TRBV20-1 to TRBJ2-5, with D unclear. The CDR3 loop spans 12 amino acids. Trimming cost V 2 bases and J 5 bases, with 9 bases left between them. Looked up from germline, CDR1 is DFQATT and CDR2 is SNEGSKA (reference sequence).

This chain links TRBV20-1 with TRBJ2-2; tentatively, D is TRBD1 (5 bases). Germline CDR1 and CDR2: DFQATT and SNEGSKA (reference sequence). V dropped 0 bases and J dropped 0 bases, with 11 bases sitting between them. The CDR3 has 16 amino acids. The DNA for the CDR3 is TGCAGTGCTAGAGATCTGCAGGGTACGAACACCGGGGAGCTGTTTTTT. It translates to CSARDLQGTNTGELFF.

The V gene is TRBV10-3, the J gene TRBJ2-3; TRBD2 aligns across 8 bases. Germline V CDR1 and CDR2: ENHRY, SYGVKD. This CDR3 contains 15 residues. V lost 8 bases to trimming and J lost 5 bases; unmatched junction nucleotides: 12. Here the CDR3 DNA reads TGTGCCATCCCCCAGGTCGGGGGGGTTAAAGATACGCAGTATTTT. It specifies CAIPQVGGVKDTQYF.

This clonotype was observed a handful of times. The chain has TRBV7-2 and TRBJ2-3, with D perhaps matching TRBD2 (5 bases). This CDR3 comprises 13 residues. CDR1 and CDR2 from the germline V gene are SGHTA and FQGNSA. V lost 5 bases and J 6 bases, leaving 12 bases between the germline ends. The CDR3 loop is CASSPDLLDTQYF. CDR3 nucleotides: TGTGCCAGCAGCCCGGACTTACTCGATACGCAGTATTTT.

This clonotype was seen repeatedly, ten times or more. This chain joins TRBV7-6 and TRBJ2-5; a possible D gene is TRBD1 (6 bases). This CDR3 contains 13 residues. V was trimmed by 0 bases and J by 4 bases, leaving 6 bases between them. CDR1 SGHVS and CDR2 FNYEAQ come from the germline V gene. The CDR3 loop reads CASSLARGETQYF. The CDR3 bases are TGTGCCAGCAGCTTAGCCAGGGGAGAGACCCAGTACTTC.